This T cell receptor beta chain was identified during a study of T cell responses to AZD1222 COVID-19 vaccine. Germline loops: CDR1 SGHKS, CDR2 YYEKEE (reference sequence). The germline V and J ends were trimmed by 0 bases and 9 bases, with 12 bases remaining between them. The length of the CDR3 is 14 residues. The table came from immunoSEQ multiplex PCR; TCRdb's copy has only in-frame clones and leaves some out. The sample contains 80,000 or so clones, about 89% of which appear only once. The receptor's source is an adult in good health. This chain uses TRBV5-5 with TRBJ2-2; D uncertain. The specimen was peripheral blood, collected on day 0 of MenACWY control vaccination. In DNA, the CDR3 is TGTGCCAGCAGCTTGGCCGATGCCCCCCGGGAGCTGTTTTTT. Its protein product is CASSLADAPRELFF.